The T cell receptor (beta chain) under discussion was sequenced for a study of Graves' ophthalmopathy and Graves' hyperthyroidism. The table lists this clonotype with a few counts. From RNA, the CDR3 regions of TCR beta chains were amplified and sequenced. HTBI primers were used in a first-round RT-PCR, which preceded a second-round multiplex PCR. TCRdb reprocessed the multiplex PCR reads via MiXCR and lists one record per CDR3 protein. The sample holds 300,000 to 450,000 distinct CDR3 sequences; 15% to 20% are singletons and the top ten take 2% to 2.5%. The sequenced material came from peripheral blood. The TCR was taken from an adult woman with stable Graves' hyperthyroidism.

The CDR3 DNA is TGCGCCAGCAGCTTCCCCAGATACAATGAGCAGTTCTTC. It yields the protein CASSFPRYNEQFF. The chain has TRBV5-1 and TRBJ2-1; D remains unclear. With 2 bases removed from V and 4 bases from J, the gap between germline ends came to 7 bases. The CDR3 extends over 13 amino acids. Germline CDR1 and CDR2: SGHRS and YFSETQ.